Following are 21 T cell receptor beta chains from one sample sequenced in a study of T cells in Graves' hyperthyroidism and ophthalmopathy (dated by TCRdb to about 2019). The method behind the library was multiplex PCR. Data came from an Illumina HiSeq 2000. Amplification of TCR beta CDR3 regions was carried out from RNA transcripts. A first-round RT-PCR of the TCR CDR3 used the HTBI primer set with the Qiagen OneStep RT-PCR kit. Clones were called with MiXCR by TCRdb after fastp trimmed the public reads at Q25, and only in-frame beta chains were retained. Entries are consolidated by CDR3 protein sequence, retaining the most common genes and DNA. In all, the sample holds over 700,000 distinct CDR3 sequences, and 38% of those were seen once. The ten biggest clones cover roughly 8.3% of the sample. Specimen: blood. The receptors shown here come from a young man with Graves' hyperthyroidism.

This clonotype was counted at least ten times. The CDR3 nucleotides read TGTGCCAGCAGCTTATTCCGGACGGCATCCTACGAGCAGTACTTC. Amino acid sequence: CASSLFRTASYEQYF. The chain uses TRBV7-8 and TRBJ2-7; no clear D. The CDR3 consists of 15 residues. Germline loops: CDR1 SGHVS, CDR2 FQNEAQ. Deletions cut 2 bases from V and 1 base from J, with 12 bases between.

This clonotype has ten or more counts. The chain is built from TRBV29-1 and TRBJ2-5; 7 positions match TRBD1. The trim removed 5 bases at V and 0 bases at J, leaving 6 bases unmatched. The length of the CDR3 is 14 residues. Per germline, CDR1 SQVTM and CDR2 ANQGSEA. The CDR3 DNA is TGCAGCGTTACCGGGACAGACAACCAAGAGACCCAGTACTTC. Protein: CSVTGTDNQETQYF.

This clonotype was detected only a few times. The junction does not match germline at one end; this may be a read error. CDR3 nucleotides: TGCGCCAGCAGCCAACCGGGACTATCCTACGAGCAGTACTTC. It is translated as CASSQPGLSYEQYF. The chain links TRBV7-3 to TRBJ2-7; 7 bases line up with TRBD2. The CDR3 is 14 residues long. From germline, CDR1 is SGHTA and CDR2 FQGTGA. Based on the CDR3 plus reference TRBV7-3 and TRBJ2-7, the full variable domain is GAGVSQTPSNKVTEKGKYVELRCDPISGHTALYWYRQSLGQGPEFLIYFQGTGAADDSGLPNDRFFAVRPEGSVSTLKIQRTERGDSAVYLCASSQPGLSYEQYFGPGTRLTVT.

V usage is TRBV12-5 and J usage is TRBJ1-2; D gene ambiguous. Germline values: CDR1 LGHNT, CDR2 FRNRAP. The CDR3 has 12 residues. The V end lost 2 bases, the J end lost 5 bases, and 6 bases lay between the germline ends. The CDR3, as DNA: TGTGCTAGTGGTTTGAGACTTTATGGCTACACCTTC. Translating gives CASGLRLYGYTF.

In DNA form, the CDR3 reads TGCAGCTTGGAGGGACACCTACAAGAGACCCAGTACTTC. It yields the protein CSLEGHLQETQYF. This chain uses TRBV29-1 with TRBJ2-5, with D tentatively TRBD1 or TRBD2 (6 bases each). The CDR3 extends over 13 amino acids. Germline V gene data show CDR1 as SQVTM and CDR2 as ANQGSEA. V gave up 8 bases and J gave up 2 bases, with 15 bases separating them. The full variable domain, completed using reference TRBV29-1 and TRBJ2-5, is SAVISQKPSRDICQRGTSLTIQCQVDSQVTMMFWYRQQPGQSLTLIATANQGSEATYESGFVIDKFPISRPNLTFSTLTVSNMSPEDSSIYLCSLEGHLQETQYFGPGTRLLVL.

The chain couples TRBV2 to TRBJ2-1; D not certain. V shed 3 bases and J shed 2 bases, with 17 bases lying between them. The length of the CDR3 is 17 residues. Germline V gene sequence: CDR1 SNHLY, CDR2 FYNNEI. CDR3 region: CASSDGSRLGTYNEQFF. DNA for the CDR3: TGTGCCAGCAGTGACGGAAGTCGCCTGGGCACCTACAATGAGCAGTTCTTC.

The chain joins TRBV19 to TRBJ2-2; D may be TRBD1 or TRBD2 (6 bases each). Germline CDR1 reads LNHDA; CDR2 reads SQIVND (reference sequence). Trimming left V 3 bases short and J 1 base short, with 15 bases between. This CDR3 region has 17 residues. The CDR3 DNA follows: TGTGCCAGTAGTATCCGTGGGGGGCGGCAGAACACCGGGGAGCTGTTTTTT. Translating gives CASSIRGGRQNTGELFF.

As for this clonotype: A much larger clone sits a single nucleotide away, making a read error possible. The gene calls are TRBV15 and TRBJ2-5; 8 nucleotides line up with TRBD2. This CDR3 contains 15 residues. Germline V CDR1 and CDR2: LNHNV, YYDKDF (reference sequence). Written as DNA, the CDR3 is TGTGCCACCAGCAGAGATCACGGGGGGGAAGAGGCCCAGTACTTC. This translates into CATSRDHGGEEAQYF. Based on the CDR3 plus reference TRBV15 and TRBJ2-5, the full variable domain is DAMVIQNPRYQVTQFGKPVTLSCSQTLNHNVMYWYQQKSSQAPKLLFHYYDKDFNNEADTPDNFQSRRPNTSFCFLDIRSPGLGDTAMYLCATSRDHGGEEAQYFGPGTRLLVL.

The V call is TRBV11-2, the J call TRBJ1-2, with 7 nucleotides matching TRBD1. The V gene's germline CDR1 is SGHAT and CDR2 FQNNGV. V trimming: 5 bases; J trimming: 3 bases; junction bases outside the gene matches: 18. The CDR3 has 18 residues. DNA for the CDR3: TGTGCCAGCAGCCCGCGACCAGGGGGATTCGCGGAAGACTATGGCTACACCTTC. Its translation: CASSPRPGGFAEDYGYTF.

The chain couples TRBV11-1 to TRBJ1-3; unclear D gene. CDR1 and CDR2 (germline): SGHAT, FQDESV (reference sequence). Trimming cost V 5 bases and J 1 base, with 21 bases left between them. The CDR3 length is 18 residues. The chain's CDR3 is CASSHERGLGSSGNTIYF. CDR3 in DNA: TGTGCCAGCAGCCACGAAAGAGGGTTAGGGTCGTCTGGAAACACCATATATTTT. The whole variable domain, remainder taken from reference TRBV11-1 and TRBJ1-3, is EAEVAQSPRYKITEKSQAVAFWCDPISGHATLYWYRQILGQGPELLVQFQDESVVDDSQLPKDRFSAERLKGVDSTLKIQPAELGDSAMYLCASSHERGLGSSGNTIYFGEGSWLTVV.

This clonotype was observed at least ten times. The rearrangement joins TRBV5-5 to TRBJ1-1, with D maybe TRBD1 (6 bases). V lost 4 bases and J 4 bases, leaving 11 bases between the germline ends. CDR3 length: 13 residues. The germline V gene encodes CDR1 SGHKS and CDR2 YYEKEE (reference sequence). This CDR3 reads CASSLRQATEAFF. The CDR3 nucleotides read TGTGCCAGCAGCCTGCGACAGGCCACTGAAGCTTTCTTT.

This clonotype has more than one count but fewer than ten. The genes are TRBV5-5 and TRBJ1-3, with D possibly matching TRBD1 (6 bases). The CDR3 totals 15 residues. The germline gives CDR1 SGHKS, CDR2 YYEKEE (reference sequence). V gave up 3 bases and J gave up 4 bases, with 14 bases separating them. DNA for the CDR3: TGTGCCAGCAGCTCACAGGGTCCACCCGGAAACACCATATATTTT. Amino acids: CASSSQGPPGNTIYF.

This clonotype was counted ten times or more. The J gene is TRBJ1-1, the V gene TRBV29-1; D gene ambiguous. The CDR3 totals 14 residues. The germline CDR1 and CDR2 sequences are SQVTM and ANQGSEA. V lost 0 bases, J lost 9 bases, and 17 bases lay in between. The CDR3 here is CSVEEYQRGGKAFF. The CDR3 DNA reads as TGCAGCGTTGAAGAATATCAGAGAGGAGGTAAAGCTTTCTTT.

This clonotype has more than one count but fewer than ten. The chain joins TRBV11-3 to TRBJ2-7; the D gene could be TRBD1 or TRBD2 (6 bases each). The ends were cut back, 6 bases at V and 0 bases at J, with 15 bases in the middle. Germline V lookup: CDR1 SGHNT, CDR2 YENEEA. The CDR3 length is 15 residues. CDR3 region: CASSFRGPRSYEQYF. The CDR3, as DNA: TGTGCCAGCAGTTTCCGGGGGCCTCGCTCCTACGAGCAGTACTTC.

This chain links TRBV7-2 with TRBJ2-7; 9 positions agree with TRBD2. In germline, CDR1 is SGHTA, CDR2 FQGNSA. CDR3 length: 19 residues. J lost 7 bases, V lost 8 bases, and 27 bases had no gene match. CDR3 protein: CASGGASGNFDPKVGEQYF. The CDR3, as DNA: TGTGCCAGCGGAGGGGCTAGCGGGAATTTTGACCCGAAAGTGGGGGAGCAGTACTTC.

CDR3 amino acids: CAWSVNSGSTYEQYF. In nucleotides, the CDR3 is TGTGCCTGGAGTGTTAATAGCGGGAGCACCTACGAGCAGTACTTC. The gene calls are TRBV7-2 and TRBJ2-7; 9 positions agree with TRBD2. CDR3 length equals 15 residues. Germline CDR1 SGHTA, CDR2 FQGNSA. V lost 11 bases, J lost 2 bases, and 13 bases stayed unmatched.

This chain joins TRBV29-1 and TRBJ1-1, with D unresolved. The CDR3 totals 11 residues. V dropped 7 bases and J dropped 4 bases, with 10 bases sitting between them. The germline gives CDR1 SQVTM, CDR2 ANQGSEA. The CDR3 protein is CSDGWGTEAFF. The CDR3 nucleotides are TGCAGCGATGGATGGGGCACTGAAGCTTTCTTT.

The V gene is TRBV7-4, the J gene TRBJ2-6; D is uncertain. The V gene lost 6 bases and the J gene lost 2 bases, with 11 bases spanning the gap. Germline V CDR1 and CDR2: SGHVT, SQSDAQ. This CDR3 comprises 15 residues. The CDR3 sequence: CASSLYSPGANVLTF. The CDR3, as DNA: TGTGCCAGCAGTCTGTATTCCCCTGGGGCCAACGTCCTGACTTTC.

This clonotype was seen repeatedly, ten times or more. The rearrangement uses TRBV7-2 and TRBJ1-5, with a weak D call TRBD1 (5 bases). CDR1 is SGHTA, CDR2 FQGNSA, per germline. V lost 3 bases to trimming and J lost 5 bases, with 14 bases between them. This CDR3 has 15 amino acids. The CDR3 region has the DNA TGTGCCAGCAGCTTGGGCGTCTGGGGGTATCAGCCCCAGCATTTT. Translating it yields CASSLGVWGYQPQHF.

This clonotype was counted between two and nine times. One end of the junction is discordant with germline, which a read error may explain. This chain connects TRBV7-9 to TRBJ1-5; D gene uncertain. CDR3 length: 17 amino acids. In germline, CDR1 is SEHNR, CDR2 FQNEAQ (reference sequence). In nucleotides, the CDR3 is TGCGCCAGCAGCCAAGAGAAACATAGAGGGAACAATCAGCCCCAGCATTTT. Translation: CASSQEKHRGNNQPQHF.

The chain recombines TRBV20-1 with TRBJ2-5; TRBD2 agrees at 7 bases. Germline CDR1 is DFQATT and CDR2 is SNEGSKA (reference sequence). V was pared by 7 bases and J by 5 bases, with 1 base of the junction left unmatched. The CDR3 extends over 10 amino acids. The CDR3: CSGTRETQYF. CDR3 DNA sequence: TGCAGTGGGACTAGGGAGACCCAGTACTTC.